A selection of T cell receptor beta chains follows, all from one sample in a study of blood T cells in healthy people across ages. MiXCR was run by TCRdb on the 5' RACE reads, yielding one entry per CDR3 protein. The table shows approximately 810,000 distinct CDR3 sequences, with around 30% occurring only once. Sequencing was done on a sample of blood. The receptor source for this set is a woman over 75 in good health. The CDR3 runs from the conserved cysteine through the conserved F or W. D genes are given only for firm matches. Clone size is given for some rows only: seen once, a few or many times, or a class if the clone is expanded.

13 | TRBJ1-2 | TRBV2 | TRBD1 | . | CASTRDRSYGYTF | TGTGCCAGCACCCGGGACAGGAGTTATGGCTACACCTTC
16 | TRBJ1-2 | TRBV20-1 | . | many | CSARPRHTAPLYGYTF | TGCAGTGCTAGACCGAGACATACTGCACCGCTCTATGGCTACACCTTC
17 | TRBJ2-1 | TRBV5-1 | TRBD2 | many | CASSVWGPSGGYNEQFF | TGCGCCAGCAGCGTATGGGGCCCTAGCGGGGGCTACAATGAGCAGTTCTTC
14 | TRBJ1-3 | TRBV7-2 | . | few | CASSSGRAGNTIYF | TGTGCCAGCAGCTCCGGCCGGGCGGGAAACACCATATATTTT
16 | TRBJ1-2 | TRBV7-2 | TRBD1 | few | CASSLRAGGVIYGYTF | TGTGCCAGCAGCTTACGGGCAGGGGGCGTCATCTATGGCTACACCTTC
19 | TRBJ2-7 | TRBV6-2/TRBV6-3 | TRBD1 | . | CASSYSRTRQGGRNYEQYF | TGTGCCAGCAGTTACTCGAGGACGCGACAGGGGGGACGGAACTACGAGCAGTACTTC
13 | TRBJ2-5 | TRBV30 | . | many | CAWGRTQSETQYF | TGTGCCTGGGGGAGGACGCAGTCAGAGACCCAGTACTTC
16 | TRBJ1-1 | TRBV5-6 | . | . | CASSLEGQGRYTEAFF | TGTGCCAGCAGCTTGGAGGGGCAGGGGAGATACACTGAAGCTTTCTTT
14 | TRBJ2-7 | TRBV7-2 | . | many | CASSPHTGLREQYF | TGTGCCAGCAGCCCCCATACAGGGCTGCGAGAGCAGTACTTC
15 | TRBJ1-1 | TRBV2 | . | . | CASNGSGGQNTEAFF | TGTGCCAGCAACGGCAGCGGGGGCCAAAACACTGAAGCTTTCTTT
17 | TRBJ2-5 | TRBV15 | TRBD2 | many | CATSRGLAGRGQETQYF | TGTGCCACCAGCAGAGGACTAGCGGGGAGAGGCCAAGAGACCCAGTACTTC
13 | TRBJ1-5 | TRBV6-6 | . | . | CAAATPGNQPQHF | TGTGCAGCGGCCACACCTGGGAATCAGCCCCAGCATTTT
14 | TRBJ1-5 | TRBV15 | . | . | CATGPRTVFQPQHF | TGTGCCACCGGCCCCCGGACAGTTTTTCAGCCCCAGCATTTT
16 | TRBJ2-1 | TRBV6-5 | . | many | CASSYYRAVWDNEQFF | TGTGCCAGCAGTTACTACAGGGCAGTCTGGGACAATGAGCAGTTCTTC
14 | TRBJ2-7 | TRBV11-2 | TRBD1 | many | CASSFRGLSYEQYF | TGTGCCAGCAGCTTTAGGGGGCTTTCCTACGAGCAGTACTTC
14 | TRBJ2-7 | TRBV7-2 | . | many | CASSARGEPYEQYF | TGTGCCAGCAGCGCTCGGGGCGAACCCTACGAGCAGTACTTC
17 | TRBJ2-6 | TRBV6-2/TRBV6-3 | . | few | CASSLRIFSSGANVLTF | TGTGCCAGCAGTTTAAGGATCTTCAGCTCTGGGGCCAACGTCCTGACTTTC
15 | TRBJ1-4 | TRBV18 | . | . | CASSGSTGTNEKLFF | TGTGCCAGCTCAGGGTCGACAGGCACTAATGAAAAACTGTTTTTT
11 | TRBJ1-3 | TRBV29-1 | . | . | CSVELGNTIYF | TGCAGCGTTGAACTCGGAAACACCATATATTTT
14 | TRBJ1-5 | TRBV12-3/TRBV12-4 | TRBD1 | many | CASSLGSGGQPQHF | TGTGCCAGCAGTTTAGGGTCAGGGGGTCAGCCCCAGCATTTT